These T cell receptor beta chains were read from a single sample in a study of glioma-infiltrating T cells after dendritic cell vaccination. Profiling relied on immunoSEQ multiplex PCR, and the TCRdb table lists in-frame clones only, not all of them. Of under 100,000 clones listed, over 75% are singletons. Here the sequenced sample was blood, taken before dendritic cell vaccination. The source is a human donor with glioblastoma. The CDR3 runs from the conserved cysteine through the conserved F or W. Fields, in order: V gene, J gene, CDR3 length, D gene, clone size, CDR3 protein, CDR3 DNA. The D gene is left open where the match is weak. Rows may omit the clone size; those that give it use once, few, many or a size class.

TRBV19	TRBJ1-1	16	TRBD1	-	CASSIARDRGYTEAFF	TGTGCCAGTAGTATTGCGAGGGACAGGGGGTACACTGAAGCTTTCTTT
TRBV5-6	TRBJ2-5	12	-	-	CASSLATGLRNF	TGTGCCAGCAGCTTGGCCACCGGGTTAAGGAACTTC
TRBV27	TRBJ1-1	14	TRBD1	-	CASSWTGGNTEAFF	TGTGCCAGCAGTTGGACAGGGGGAAATACTGAAGCTTTCTTT
TRBV19	TRBJ2-5	17	-	-	CASSIFAAGRYQETQYF	TGTGCCAGTAGTATATTTGCGGCGGGGCGGTACCAAGAGACCCAGTACTTC
TRBV6-1	TRBJ2-5	14	-	-	CASSEGRGAETQYF	TGTGCCAGCAGTGAAGGAAGAGGAGCAGAGACCCAGTACTTC
TRBV10-1	TRBJ1-6	11	TRBD1	-	CAIQGVSPLHF	TGCGCCATACAGGGGGTTTCACCCCTCCACTTT
TRBV6-5	TRBJ2-7	14	TRBD1	few	CASSEGQGGYEQYF	TGTGCCAGCAGTGAGGGACAGGGGGGCTACGAGCAGTACTTC
TRBV5-1	TRBJ2-3	14	TRBD1	-	CASSPGQGLDTQYF	TGCGCCAGCAGCCCGGGACAGGGGTTGGATACGCAGTATTTT
TRBV7-7	TRBJ2-5	15	-	-	CASSFSHDREETQYF	TGTGCCAGCAGCTTCTCCCACGACAGAGAAGAGACCCAGTACTTC
TRBV7-2	TRBJ1-5	13	-	-	CASSSLFDQPQHF	TGTGCCAGCAGCTCCCTTTTTGATCAGCCCCAGCATTTT
TRBV5-1	TRBJ2-1	15	-	-	CASSLDGRQYNEQFF	TGCGCCAGCAGCTTGGACGGGAGACAGTACAATGAGCAGTTCTTC
TRBV30	TRBJ2-1	14	TRBD1	few	CAQLRGQGDNEQFF	TGTGCCCAACTTAGGGGACAGGGGGACAATGAGCAGTTCTTC
TRBV27	TRBJ1-3	17	-	-	CASSSIRAGISGNTIYF	TGTGCCAGCAGTTCAATCAGGGCAGGGATCTCTGGAAACACCATATATTTT